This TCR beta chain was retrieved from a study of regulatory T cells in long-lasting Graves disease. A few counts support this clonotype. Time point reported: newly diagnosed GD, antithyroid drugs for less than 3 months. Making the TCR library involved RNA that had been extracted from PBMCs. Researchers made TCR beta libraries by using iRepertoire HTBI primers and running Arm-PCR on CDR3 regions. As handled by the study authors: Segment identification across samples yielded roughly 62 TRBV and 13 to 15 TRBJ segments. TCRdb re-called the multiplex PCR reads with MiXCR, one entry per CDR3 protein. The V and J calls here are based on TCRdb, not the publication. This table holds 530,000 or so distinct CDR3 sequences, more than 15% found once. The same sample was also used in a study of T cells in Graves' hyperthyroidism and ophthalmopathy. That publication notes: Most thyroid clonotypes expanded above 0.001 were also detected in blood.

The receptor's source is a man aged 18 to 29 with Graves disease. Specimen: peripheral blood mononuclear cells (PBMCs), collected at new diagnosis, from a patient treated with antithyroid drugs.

CDR3 protein: CASSEGTVSNQPQHF. DNA for the CDR3: TGTGCCAGCAGTGAGGGTACGGTTAGCAATCAGCCCCAGCATTTT. The J gene is TRBJ1-5, the V gene TRBV2; the D is unclear. The CDR3 sequence is 15 residues long. The V gene lost 3 bases and the J gene lost 0 bases, with 9 bases spanning the gap. The V gene's germline CDR1 is SNHLY and CDR2 FYNNEI.